This section outlines one T cell receptor (beta chain) sequence together with its context. This specimen comes from a study of OX40 agonist ivuxolimab in advanced cancers. Whole-study context: The dose-escalation group included hepatocellular carcinoma, melanoma, renal cell carcinoma and head and neck cancer.

Assay used: immunoSEQ multiplex PCR; TCRdb lists only in-frame clones, some missing. The sample has about 45,000 clones, approximately 86% seen once. The material sequenced was CD4+ or CD8+ T cells sorted from blood, taken in a trial of the OX40 agonist ivuxolimab. The clonotype comes from an adult with an advanced solid tumor such as melanoma, head and neck, liver or kidney cancer.

The CDR3 DNA reads as TGTGCCAGCAGCTCCGCGGGGGGAGCAGATACGCAGTATTTT. Its translation: CASSSAGGADTQYF. V and J are TRBV7-9 and TRBJ2-3; 8 bases are a match to TRBD2. The trim removed 4 bases at V and 4 bases at J, leaving 4 bases unmatched. Germline V CDR1 and CDR2: SEHNR, FQNEAQ (reference sequence). The CDR3 runs 14 residues.